The 27 T cell receptor beta chains below come from one sample, sequenced in a study of T cell responses to AZD1222 COVID-19 vaccine. The data were produced by immunoSEQ multiplex PCR, yet TCRdb's version contains in-frame clones alone and is incomplete. In the table there are roughly 170,000 clones, 90% to 95% of which are singletons. The sample in question was peripheral blood, obtained 28 days after the second AZD1222 dose. The receptor source for this set is an adult who received the AZD1222 COVID-19 vaccine.

The rearrangement links TRBV13 to TRBJ1-2, with unresolved D. CDR3 length: 14 amino acids. V was pared by 1 base and J by 3 bases, with 9 bases between. Germline V gene sequence: CDR1 PRHDT, CDR2 FYEKMQ (reference sequence). CDR3 amino acids: CASSLVREDYGYTF. DNA for the CDR3: TGTGCCAGCAGCTTAGTCCGGGAGGACTATGGCTACACCTTC.

The chain recombines TRBV12-5 with TRBJ2-1, with a tentative D call TRBD2 (5 bases). The CDR3 has 13 amino acids. Trimming took 2 bases from V and 10 from J, leaving 12 bases between them. CDR1 is LGHNT, CDR2 FRNRAP, per germline. The chain's CDR3 is CASGLSPSGEQFF. CDR3 coding DNA: TGTGCTAGTGGTTTGAGTCCCAGCGGCGAGCAGTTCTTC.

The rearrangement uses TRBV5-1 and TRBJ1-1; D ambiguous. V gave up 4 bases and J gave up 1 base, with 11 bases separating them. Germline V gene sequence: CDR1 SGHRS, CDR2 YFSETQ. CDR3 length: 14 residues. The CDR3 loop is CASSQGPANTEAFF. CDR3 bases: TGCGCCAGCAGCCAAGGACCAGCGAACACTGAAGCTTTCTTT.

The chain combines TRBV2 with TRBJ2-7, with D uncertain. Trimming took 6 bases from V and 2 from J, leaving 11 bases between them. The CDR3 runs to 13 residues. Germline V CDR1 and CDR2: SNHLY, FYNNEI. The CDR3 coding sequence is TGTGCCAGCAGGCCGGACGGGCCCTACGAGCAGTACTTC. Its translation is CASRPDGPYEQYF.

The CDR3 sequence is CASSNELADTQYF. The CDR3, as DNA: TGTGCCAGCAGTAATGAGTTGGCAGATACGCAGTATTTT. This sequence joins TRBV6-2 or TRBV6-3 and TRBJ2-3; D is uncertain. The V gene lost 5 bases and the J gene lost 4 bases, with 10 bases spanning the gap. CDR1 MNHEY and CDR2 SVGEGT come from the germline V gene. CDR3 length equals 13 residues.

The V call is TRBV11-2, the J call TRBJ1-2; TRBD1 matches at 9 bases. Germline loops: CDR1 SGHAT, CDR2 FQNNGV. With 0 bases clipped from V and 1 base from J, the junction kept 6 bases outside the gene matches. The CDR3 totals 17 residues. The CDR3 bases are TGTGCCAGCAGCTTAGACGACAGGGGGTCGGGTAACTATGGCTACACCTTC. This encodes CASSLDDRGSGNYGYTF.

This clone has only one observation. This rearrangement joins TRBV27 to TRBJ2-7, with 10 bases identical to TRBD2. The germline V gene has CDR1 MNHEY and CDR2 SMNVEV (reference sequence). V dropped 4 bases and J dropped 3; count of bases not matched to a gene: 12. The CDR3 length is 17 residues. Here the CDR3 reads CASSYIPSGGSSYEQYF. The CDR3 DNA reads as TGTGCCAGCAGTTATATTCCTAGCGGGGGTAGTAGCTACGAGCAGTACTTC.

The chain combines TRBV7-3 with TRBJ2-5, with 8 bases fitting TRBD2. V dropped 4 bases and J dropped 2; count of bases not matched to a gene: 3. Germline V gene sequence: CDR1 SGHTA, CDR2 FQGTGA. CDR3 length equals 14 residues. CDR3 nucleotide sequence: TGTGCCAGCAGCTCGCGGGGGGAGCAAGAGACCCAGTACTTC. Its translation is CASSSRGEQETQYF.

This chain links TRBV30 with TRBJ1-4; D might be TRBD1 (5 bases). This CDR3 is 13 amino acids long. Germline V lookup: CDR1 GTSNPN, CDR2 SVGIG (reference sequence). Trimming shortened V by 8 bases and J by 3 bases, and 13 bases separated the two germline ends. The CDR3 bases are TGTGCCGGGGCGAATGATCCTAATGAAAAACTGTTTTTT. Protein product: CAGANDPNEKLFF.

CDR3 in DNA: TGCGCCAGCAGCTGGACAGTGAACACTGAAGCTTTCTTT. Protein: CASSWTVNTEAFF. The V call is TRBV5-1, the J call TRBJ1-1; D is perhaps TRBD1 (6 bases). The CDR3 covers 13 residues. Trimming cost V 3 bases and J 0 bases, with 6 bases left between them. Per germline, CDR1 SGHRS and CDR2 YFSETQ.

The chain recombines TRBV2 with TRBJ1-4, with unresolved D. Trimming took 3 bases from V and 5 from J, leaving 7 bases between them. In germline, CDR1 is SNHLY, CDR2 FYNNEI. The CDR3 extends over 13 amino acids. CDR3 nucleotide sequence: TGTGCCAGCAGTGAGCCCCCCAATGAAAAACTGTTTTTT. The encoded protein is CASSEPPNEKLFF.

This chain connects TRBV28 to TRBJ2-1; D is perhaps TRBD2 (6 bases). Per germline, CDR1 MDHEN and CDR2 SYDVKM. V was cut by 7 bases and J by 6 bases, with 13 bases left in between. The CDR3 has 13 residues. The CDR3 sequence is CASTGLNGNEQFF. The CDR3 DNA reads TGTGCCAGCACTGGACTAAACGGCAATGAGCAGTTCTTC.

The chain carries TRBV14 and TRBJ1-6, with TRBD1 as a possible D gene (6 bases). Germline V gene sequence: CDR1 SGHDN, CDR2 FVKESK. CDR3 size: 13 residues. The germline V and J ends were trimmed by 4 bases and 9 bases, with 10 bases remaining between them. The CDR3 is CASSLTRGSPLHF. CDR3 in DNA: TGTGCCAGCAGCCTTACCAGGGGTTCACCCCTCCACTTT.

V usage is TRBV24-1 and J usage is TRBJ2-5; tentative D call: TRBD2 (5 bases). This CDR3 region has 12 residues. CDR1 is KGHDR, CDR2 SFDVKD, per germline. V lost 7 bases to trimming and J lost 7 bases, with 12 bases between them. This CDR3 reads CATRDSIGTQYF. CDR3 bases: TGTGCCACCAGGGACTCCATCGGGACCCAGTACTTC.

The chain employs TRBV7-9 and TRBJ1-1; D uncertain. The CDR3 length is 13 residues. Germline V gene data show CDR1 as SEHNR and CDR2 as FQNEAQ (reference sequence). V was trimmed by 2 bases and J by 3 bases, leaving 7 bases between them. The CDR3: CASSLWSDTEAFF. CDR3 DNA: TGTGCCAGCAGCTTATGGTCAGACACTGAAGCTTTCTTT.

The chain employs TRBV11-2 and TRBJ1-5, with D possibly TRBD1 on 5 matching bases. Trimming shortened V by 5 bases and J by 7 bases, and 12 bases separated the two germline ends. The CDR3 totals 13 residues. CDR1 is SGHAT and CDR2 is FQNNGV in the germline V gene. The CDR3 protein is CASSPTPGQPQHF. The CDR3 coding sequence is TGTGCCAGCAGCCCCACGCCAGGGCAGCCCCAGCATTTT.

The chain combines TRBV30 with TRBJ1-4; TRBD1 is a possible D gene (6 bases). Per germline, CDR1 GTSNPN and CDR2 SVGIG (reference sequence). The CDR3 contains 13 residues. V lost 5 bases, J lost 5 bases, and 12 bases lay in between. CDR3 loop: CAWEDGQNEKLFF. CDR3 in DNA: TGTGCCTGGGAGGACGGACAGAATGAAAAACTGTTTTTT.

The chain has TRBV6-2 or TRBV6-3 and TRBJ2-5; 14 bases line up with TRBD2. This CDR3 comprises 17 residues. The J segment lost 5 bases and the V segment lost 0 bases, leaving 5 bases of the junction unmatched. Germline V gene data show CDR1 as MNHEY and CDR2 as SVGEGT. CDR3 residues: CASSYSRTSGGPETQYF. The CDR3 nucleotides are TGTGCCAGCAGTTACTCCCGGACTAGCGGGGGGCCCGAGACCCAGTACTTC.

CDR3 residues: CASSPRGVRGNYGYTF. CDR3 bases: TGTGCCAGTAGCCCCCGGGGGGTAAGAGGAAACTATGGCTACACCTTC. The chain joins TRBV19 to TRBJ1-2, with D possibly TRBD1 on 5 matching bases. This CDR3 contains 16 residues. Germline CDR1 LNHDA, CDR2 SQIVND (reference sequence). V dropped 6 bases and J dropped 2 bases, with 19 bases sitting between them. Drawing the rest from reference TRBV19 and TRBJ1-2, the complete variable domain is DGGITQSPKYLFRKEGQNVTLSCEQNLNHDAMYWYRQDPGQGLRLIYYSQIVNDFQKGDIAEGYSVSREKKESFPLTVTSAQKNPTAFYLCASSPRGVRGNYGYTFGSGTRLTVV.

The CDR3 here is CASSPTVYGYTF. CDR3 DNA sequence: TGTGCCAGCAGTCCGACAGTCTATGGCTACACCTTC. The rearrangement links TRBV28 to TRBJ1-2; tentative D call: TRBD1 (5 bases). Trimming left V 5 bases short and J 4 bases short, with 8 bases between. The CDR3 is made up of 12 amino acids. Germline lookup yields CDR1 MDHEN and CDR2 SYDVKM.

As DNA, the CDR3 is TGTGCCTGGAGTGCGGGACGGACCCTCTCTGGGGCCAACGTCCTGACTTTC. This codes for CAWSAGRTLSGANVLTF. The V call is TRBV30, the J call TRBJ2-6; D is possibly TRBD1 or TRBD2 (5 bases each). V lost 1 base to trimming and J lost 0 bases, with 13 bases between them. The CDR3 totals 17 residues. CDR1 GTSNPN and CDR2 SVGIG come from the germline V gene (reference sequence).

J is TRBJ1-5 and V is TRBV18; D unclear. Germline V CDR1 and CDR2: KGHSH, LQKENI. The CDR3 spans 14 residues. V gave up 3 bases and J gave up 3 bases, with 9 bases separating them. The CDR3 protein is CASSPRADNQPQHF. The CDR3 nucleotides read TGTGCCAGCTCACCTCGGGCAGACAATCAGCCCCAGCATTTT. The whole variable domain, remainder taken from reference TRBV18 and TRBJ1-5, is NAGVMQNPRHLVRRRGQEARLRCSPMKGHSHVYWYRQLPEEGLKFMVYLQKENIIDESGMPKERFSAEFPKEGPSILRIQQVVRGDSAAYFCASSPRADNQPQHFGDGTRLSIL.

This clone came up once. The rearrangement links TRBV28 to TRBJ2-7, with D perhaps TRBD2 (5 bases). CDR3 length equals 10 residues. Trimming pared 7 bases from V and 12 bases from J, leaving 13 bases between. Germline loops: CDR1 MDHEN, CDR2 SYDVKM. The CDR3 DNA reads TGTGCCAGCACCGGGGAGTTTGTGTACTTC. This codes for CASTGEFVYF.

V is TRBV10-2 and J is TRBJ1-3; no clear D gene. This CDR3 comprises 12 residues. Germline V gene sequence: CDR1 WSHSY, CDR2 SAAADI. The V end lost 0 bases, the J end lost 3 bases, and 0 bases lay between the germline ends. The CDR3 DNA sequence: TGCGCCAGCAGTGAGTCTGGAAACACCATATATTTT. Protein: CASSESGNTIYF.

This chain uses TRBV6-5 with TRBJ2-7, with D tentatively TRBD2 (7 bases). Looked up from germline, CDR1 is MNHEY and CDR2 is SVGAGI. The CDR3 covers 15 residues. V dropped 5 bases and J dropped 0 bases, with 14 bases sitting between them. The CDR3 reads CASSPEGGFSYEQYF. CDR3 coding DNA: TGTGCCAGCAGTCCGGAGGGGGGGTTCTCCTACGAGCAGTACTTC.

The rearrangement joins TRBV7-2 to TRBJ2-3; 11 bases match TRBD2. V shed 3 bases and J 7 bases; nucleotides not matched to a gene: 6. Germline V gene lookup returns CDR1 SGHTA and CDR2 FQGNSA. The CDR3 covers 15 residues. CDR3 sequence reads: CASSLTSGAAHTQYF. The CDR3 DNA sequence: TGTGCCAGCAGCTTGACTAGCGGGGCCGCGCATACGCAGTATTTT.

V and J are TRBV15 and TRBJ2-1; no reliable D call. In germline, CDR1 is LNHNV, CDR2 YYDKDF (reference sequence). The germline V and J ends were trimmed by 0 bases and 6 bases, with 9 bases remaining between them. The CDR3 loop spans 14 amino acids. The CDR3 spells CATSRDPSGNEQFF. The CDR3 bases are TGTGCCACCAGCAGAGATCCTTCGGGCAATGAGCAGTTCTTC.